This record concerns one TCR beta chain sequence. What it recognizes is unknown. The V end lost 5 bases, the J end lost 5 bases, and 15 bases lay between the germline ends. The CDR3 is 14 residues long. Per the germline V gene, CDR1 is MNHNS and CDR2 is SASEGT. This specimen belongs to a study of shared clonotypes between healthy human individuals. Study-wide points: What limited the represented genetic and exposure-history diversity was the small number of donors. The sole specimen, blood, was sampled, and tissue repertoires likely differ.

Clones were read by immunoSEQ multiplex PCR, and TCRdb kept only the in-frame ones, dropping some. The sample yields about 300,000 clones, 74% seen once. The chain employs TRBV6-1 and TRBJ2-5; D remains unclear. The source material was memory CD4+ T cells sorted from blood. Subset described: CD45RA-negative fraction. The sequence was collected from a man aged 25 to 40 in good health. The CDR3, as DNA: TGTGCCAGCAGTCTTTACCAGACCGGGGAGACCCAGTACTTC. Translation gives CASSLYQTGETQYF.